This TCR beta chain was captured in a study of regulatory T cells in long-lasting Graves disease. Study overall: Graves' patients who were just diagnosed had used antithyroid drugs for under 3 months.

Time point given: newly diagnosed GD, antithyroid drugs for less than 3 months. Researchers made the TCR library from RNA that was extracted from PBMCs. Researchers made TCR beta libraries by using iRepertoire HTBI primers and running Arm-PCR on CDR3 regions. TCRdb re-called the multiplex PCR reads through MiXCR, storing one row per CDR3 protein. The sample shows about 540,000 distinct CDR3 sequences, approximately 13% of them seen only once. This clonotype occurred many times. This same sample was also part of a study on T cells in Graves' hyperthyroidism and ophthalmopathy. As reported in that work: Initially, a first-round RT-PCR of the TCR CDR3 employed the HTBI primer set.

This TCR was recovered from a man aged 30-40 years with Graves disease. Specimen: peripheral blood mononuclear cells (PBMCs), collected at new diagnosis, from a patient treated with antithyroid drugs.

CDR3 in DNA: TGCGCCAGCAGCTTAGCGGGAACCTCCTACGAGCAGTACTTC. It translates to CASSLAGTSYEQYF. This rearrangement joins TRBV5-1 to TRBJ2-7; 7 nucleotides match TRBD2. Looked up from germline, CDR1 is SGHRS and CDR2 is YFSETQ. Trimming took 2 bases from V and 0 from J; bases not matched to a gene: 2. The CDR3 has 14 residues.